Listed below are T cell receptor beta chains from one sample, sequenced in a study of CD8+CD57+ T cells in acquired aplastic anemia. TCRdb reprocessed the reads via MiXCR and lists one record per CDR3 protein. This sample has around 200,000 distinct CDR3 sequences, with 48% found just once. The sample was sorted CD4+, CD8+, or CD8+CD57+ T cells (not recorded which) from PBMCs. These receptors were obtained from a human donor with aplastic anemia. Each CDR3 is given with its conserved first and last residue. A D gene is named only where the DNA matches it firmly. The size field is filled for only some rows; it gives once, few, many or a size class.

v_gene: TRBV15; j_gene: TRBJ1-6; d_gene: -; abundance: -; CDR3nt: TGTGCCACCAGCAGAGAAGGCGTTGGCAGGGATCCCCTCCACTTT; CDR3aa: CATSREGVGRDPLHF
v_gene: TRBV4-1; j_gene: TRBJ1-2; d_gene: -; abundance: -; CDR3nt: TGCGCCAGCAGCCCCAGCCCGGCCGCCAGGGATGGCTACACCTTC; CDR3aa: CASSPSPAARDGYTF
v_gene: TRBV5-1; j_gene: TRBJ1-6; d_gene: -; abundance: many; CDR3nt: TGCGCCAGCAGCTTAGGGCGGAACAATTCACCCCTCCACTTT; CDR3aa: CASSLGRNNSPLHF
v_gene: TRBV7-6; j_gene: TRBJ1-4; d_gene: -; abundance: many; CDR3nt: TGTGCCAGCAGCGCCAGCCTCGGGGAAAAACTGTTTTTT; CDR3aa: CASSASLGEKLFF
v_gene: TRBV7-2; j_gene: TRBJ2-7; d_gene: TRBD2; abundance: many; CDR3nt: TGTGCCAGCAGCTTAGCCTCAGCGGGGGGTAATGGCTACGAGCAGTACTTC; CDR3aa: CASSLASAGGNGYEQYF
v_gene: TRBV5-5; j_gene: TRBJ2-7; d_gene: -; abundance: -; CDR3nt: TGTGCCAGCAGCTCAAAGACCAGGTTAAAGTACGAGCAGTACTTC; CDR3aa: CASSSKTRLKYEQYF
v_gene: TRBV3-1; j_gene: TRBJ2-7; d_gene: -; abundance: many; CDR3nt: TGTGCCAGCAGCCAAGGGGTTCGGTACGAGCAGTACTTC; CDR3aa: CASSQGVRYEQYF
v_gene: TRBV19; j_gene: TRBJ1-5; d_gene: -; abundance: -; CDR3nt: TGTGCCAGTAGTGCGGGCAATCAGCCCCAGCATTTT; CDR3aa: CASSAGNQPQHF
v_gene: TRBV4-2; j_gene: TRBJ2-2; d_gene: -; abundance: once; CDR3nt: TGTGCCAGCAGCCAAGAGGGGGCCGGGAAGCTGTTTTTT; CDR3aa: CASSQEGAGKLFF
v_gene: TRBV10-3; j_gene: TRBJ2-7; d_gene: TRBD1; abundance: -; CDR3nt: TGTGTGGGGACAGGGGGTTCAGCCTACGAGCAGTACTTC; CDR3aa: CVGTGGSAYEQYF
v_gene: TRBV7-3; j_gene: TRBJ2-1; d_gene: -; abundance: -; CDR3nt: TGTGCCAGCAGCATCGACCCCAGCTCCTACAATGAGCAGTTCTTC; CDR3aa: CASSIDPSSYNEQFF
v_gene: TRBV29-1; j_gene: TRBJ2-3; d_gene: -; abundance: -; CDR3nt: TGCAGCGTTTCGACAGACACAGATACGCAGTATTTT; CDR3aa: CSVSTDTDTQYF
v_gene: TRBV29-1; j_gene: TRBJ2-1; d_gene: TRBD1; abundance: -; CDR3nt: TGCAGCGCCAACAGGGGCGCCTACAATGAGCAGTTCTTC; CDR3aa: CSANRGAYNEQFF
v_gene: TRBV6-1; j_gene: TRBJ2-5; d_gene: TRBD2; abundance: few; CDR3nt: TGTGCCAGCAGTGGGTCTTTGACTAGCGGGGGCAGCCAAGAGACCCAGTACTTC; CDR3aa: CASSGSLTSGGSQETQYF
v_gene: TRBV20-1; j_gene: TRBJ2-3; d_gene: -; abundance: many; CDR3nt: TGCAGTGCTAGAGACCACACAGATACGCAGTATTTT; CDR3aa: CSARDHTDTQYF
v_gene: TRBV24-1; j_gene: TRBJ1-2; d_gene: -; abundance: few; CDR3nt: TGTGCCACCTCCGGACCGAACTATGGCTACACCTTC; CDR3aa: CATSGPNYGYTF
v_gene: TRBV7-2; j_gene: TRBJ2-7; d_gene: -; abundance: few; CDR3nt: TGTGCCAGCAGCTTGGGTCGGGCCTACGAGCAGTACTTC; CDR3aa: CASSLGRAYEQYF
v_gene: TRBV7-6; j_gene: TRBJ1-1; d_gene: -; abundance: -; CDR3nt: TGTGCCAGCAGCTTAAGTCGGAGGATGAACACTGAAGCTTTCTTT; CDR3aa: CASSLSRRMNTEAFF
v_gene: TRBV10-3; j_gene: TRBJ2-5; d_gene: TRBD2; abundance: once; CDR3nt: TGTGCCATCAGAAGTAATAGCGGGGGGGCTGAGACCCAGTACTTC; CDR3aa: CAIRSNSGGAETQYF
v_gene: TRBV29-1; j_gene: TRBJ1-2; d_gene: TRBD1; abundance: few; CDR3nt: TGCAGCGTTACCGGGACAGGGAACTATGGCTACACCTTC; CDR3aa: CSVTGTGNYGYTF
v_gene: TRBV24-1; j_gene: TRBJ2-1; d_gene: -; abundance: many; CDR3nt: TGTGCCACCAGTGATCAGGTGGGTGAGCAGTTCTTC; CDR3aa: CATSDQVGEQFF
v_gene: TRBV30; j_gene: TRBJ2-7; d_gene: -; abundance: -; CDR3nt: TGTGCCTGGAGTTTAAGCTACGAGCAGTACTTC; CDR3aa: CAWSLSYEQYF
v_gene: TRBV11-3; j_gene: TRBJ2-3; d_gene: -; abundance: -; CDR3nt: TGTGCCAGCAGCTTAGATCGGATAGGCGATACGCAGTATTTT; CDR3aa: CASSLDRIGDTQYF
v_gene: TRBV19; j_gene: TRBJ2-7; d_gene: -; abundance: -; CDR3nt: TGTGCCAGTAGTATCAGTCAGACCTACGAGCAGTACTTC; CDR3aa: CASSISQTYEQYF
v_gene: TRBV12-3/TRBV12-4; j_gene: TRBJ1-5; d_gene: -; abundance: -; CDR3nt: TGTGCCAGCAGTGAACAGATATATAGCAATCAGCCCCAGCATTTT; CDR3aa: CASSEQIYSNQPQHF
v_gene: TRBV20-1; j_gene: TRBJ1-1; d_gene: -; abundance: few; CDR3nt: TGCAGTGCTAGGACGGGGGCTACTGAAGCTTTCTTT; CDR3aa: CSARTGATEAFF
v_gene: TRBV10-3; j_gene: TRBJ2-7; d_gene: TRBD1; abundance: -; CDR3nt: TGTGCCAGCCATTCGGGACAGGGGACCTACGAGCAGTACTTC; CDR3aa: CASHSGQGTYEQYF
v_gene: TRBV3-1; j_gene: TRBJ1-6; d_gene: -; abundance: -; CDR3nt: TGTGCCAGCAGCCAAGGGGCGGAGGCGTCACCCCTCCACTTT; CDR3aa: CASSQGAEASPLHF
v_gene: TRBV19; j_gene: TRBJ1-5; d_gene: -; abundance: -; CDR3nt: TGTGCCAGTAGTATAGCGGACGGATACAATCAGCCCCAGCATTTT; CDR3aa: CASSIADGYNQPQHF